The 32 T cell receptor beta chains below all came from one sample that was sequenced in a study of blood T cells in healthy people across ages. Next came a second PCR, run for roughly 6 to 11 cycles, which used a sample-barcoded 5' primer along with a J-beta primer mix. Each CDR3 protein is one row after TCRdb ran MiXCR on the 5' RACE reads. The sample includes some 700,000 distinct CDR3 sequences, approximately 39% of them seen just once. The sample taken for sequencing was blood. These TCRs come from a woman aged 55-69 years in good health.

This clonotype was picked up a small number of times. J is TRBJ2-6 and V is TRBV15; TRBD1 or TRBD2 may be the D gene (5 bases each). The CDR3 contains 19 residues. Germline V gene data show CDR1 as LNHNV and CDR2 as YYDKDF (reference sequence). V lost 3 bases to trimming and J lost 1 base, with 19 bases between them. The CDR3, as DNA: TGTGCCACCAGCAGCGTTTGGCAGGGAGTATATTCTGGGGCCAACGTCCTGACTTTC. This sequence encodes CATSSVWQGVYSGANVLTF.

This clonotype was found a few times. V gene TRBV4-3 combines with J gene TRBJ2-3; 10 nucleotides agree with TRBD1. Germline V gives CDR1 LGHNA, CDR2 YSLEER. This CDR3 is 17 amino acids long. V lost 0 bases, J lost 1 base, and 4 bases stayed unmatched. Written as DNA, the CDR3 is TGCGCCAGCAGCCAAGATCTGGGGACAGGGGGCACAGATACGCAGTATTTT. It translates to CASSQDLGTGGTDTQYF.

V usage is TRBV6-5 and J usage is TRBJ2-3; TRBD1 is a possible D gene (5 bases). The germline V and J ends were trimmed by 4 bases and 1 base, with 12 bases remaining between them. The length of the CDR3 is 15 residues. Germline V CDR1 and CDR2: MNHEY, SVGAGI. This CDR3 is CASSFLGAGTDTQYF. The CDR3 DNA follows: TGTGCCAGCAGTTTTTTAGGGGCGGGCACAGATACGCAGTATTTT.

This clonotype turned up a few times. The CDR3 reads CASSLDGSLAKNIQYF. The CDR3 DNA follows: TGCGCCAGCAGCTTGGACGGATCCCTAGCCAAAAACATTCAGTACTTC. This chain uses TRBV5-1 with TRBJ2-4, with unresolved D. Trimming shortened V by 0 bases and J by 0 bases, and 10 bases separated the two germline ends. Germline assignment: CDR1 SGHRS and CDR2 YFSETQ. This CDR3 comprises 16 residues.

J is TRBJ2-1 and V is TRBV11-2; no firm D call. The end of the DNA is better explained by TRBJ2-7, so the J call may be wrong. This CDR3 spans 16 amino acids. Germline V lookup: CDR1 SGHAT, CDR2 FQNNGV. This CDR3 is CASSLDMAPTYNEQYF. The DNA of the CDR3 is TGTGCCAGCAGCTTAGATATGGCACCAACCTACAATGAGCAGTACTTC.

This chain joins TRBV6-2 or TRBV6-3 and TRBJ2-7; 14 bases agree with TRBD2. The CDR3 has 17 amino acids. Trimming removed 6 bases from V and 7 bases from J; junction bases left unmatched: 14. Looked up from germline, CDR1 is MNHEY and CDR2 is SVGEGT. As DNA, the CDR3 is TGTGCCAGCAGCACCGGGACTAGCGGGAGAATCGTGAGGGAGCAGTACTTC. This codes for CASSTGTSGRIVREQYF.

This chain joins TRBV18 and TRBJ2-1; 12 bases match TRBD2. Germline V gene sequence: CDR1 KGHSH, CDR2 LQKENI. Unmatched junction bases numbered 4, after V lost 0 bases and J lost 7 bases. The CDR3 is 16 residues long. The CDR3 loop reads CASSPPLAGGANEQFF. CDR3 nucleotide sequence: TGTGCCAGCTCACCACCCCTAGCGGGGGGGGCGAATGAGCAGTTCTTC.

In its sample, this clonotype was seen once. The chain has TRBV14 and TRBJ1-6; unclear D gene. The CDR3 runs to 14 residues. The germline gives CDR1 SGHDN, CDR2 FVKESK. V shed 1 base and J shed 7 bases, with 8 bases lying between them. The CDR3 reads CASSQGQVNSPLHF. In DNA, the CDR3 is TGTGCCAGCAGCCAAGGTCAGGTGAATTCACCCCTCCACTTT.

This clonotype was seen a handful of times. The chain has TRBV6-6 and TRBJ1-5; the D gene is possibly TRBD1 (6 bases). The CDR3 runs 13 residues. With 5 bases removed from V and 5 bases from J, the gap between germline ends came to 10 bases. Germline CDR1 MNHNY, CDR2 SVGAGI (reference sequence). CDR3 nucleotides: TGTGCCAGCAGTCGACAGGAGGATCAGCCCCAGCATTTT. This codes for CASSRQEDQPQHF.

The chain couples TRBV4-2 to TRBJ2-3, with TRBD2 matching over 7 bases. The germline V gene has CDR1 LGHNA and CDR2 YNFKEQ. The CDR3 runs to 16 residues. The V gene end was trimmed by 4 bases and the J gene end by 1 base; junction bases not matched to a gene: 8. The DNA for the CDR3 is TGTGCCAGCAGCCCCCGGACTAGGTCTGGCACAGATACGCAGTATTTT. It specifies CASSPRTRSGTDTQYF.

The gene calls are TRBV7-9 and TRBJ2-7, with 10 positions matching TRBD1. The DNA matches TRBJ2-5 better at its end, which makes the J call doubtful. The length of the CDR3 is 15 residues. The germline V gene encodes CDR1 SEHNR and CDR2 FQNEAQ (reference sequence). CDR3 in DNA: TGTGCCAGCAGCTTCGGACAGGGGGGGAGAGAGACCCAGTACTTC. It codes for CASSFGQGGRETQYF.

The V gene is TRBV2, the J gene TRBJ1-6; D is uncertain. The ends were cut back, 4 bases at V and 7 bases at J, with 11 bases in the middle. CDR1 is SNHLY and CDR2 is FYNNEI in the germline V gene. There are 14 residues in the CDR3. In nucleotides, the CDR3 is TGTGCCAGCAGTGTTGAGAGCAACAATTCACCCCTCCACTTT. It yields the protein CASSVESNNSPLHF.

This clonotype was recorded many times. The chain combines TRBV10-2 with TRBJ2-7, with 8 bases lining up with TRBD2. The germline gives CDR1 WSHSY, CDR2 SAAADI. The J segment lost 0 bases and the V segment lost 6 bases, leaving 7 bases of the junction unmatched. This CDR3 region has 15 residues. The CDR3 DNA reads TGCGCCAGCAGAAAATCCGGGACTAGCTCCTACGAGCAGTACTTC. Protein sequence: CASRKSGTSSYEQYF.

The chain carries TRBV2 and TRBJ2-5, with TRBD2 matching over 9 bases. This CDR3 region has 16 residues. Germline lookup yields CDR1 SNHLY and CDR2 FYNNEI. Trimming took 4 bases from V and 1 from J; bases not matched to a gene: 7. CDR3 sequence reads: CASSVAGAQGQETQYF. In DNA, the CDR3 is TGTGCCAGCAGTGTAGCGGGGGCCCAAGGCCAAGAGACCCAGTACTTC.

J is TRBJ1-2 and V is TRBV7-9, with 7 positions matching TRBD1. V shed 5 bases, J shed 7 bases, and the junction held 13 bases outside the gene matches. Germline CDR1 is SEHNR and CDR2 is FQNEAQ (reference sequence). The CDR3 is made up of 15 amino acids. The CDR3 coding sequence is TGTGCCAGCAGCCAAGGGACAGCGAATTCGGGTGGCTACACCTTC. It is translated as CASSQGTANSGGYTF.

The V and J genes are TRBV24-1 and TRBJ1-2; D might be TRBD1 (6 bases). Trimming pared 3 bases from V and 4 bases from J, leaving 11 bases between. The V gene's germline CDR1 is KGHDR and CDR2 SFDVKD. CDR3 size: 14 residues. The CDR3 protein is CATSDTQQGYGYTF. The CDR3 DNA reads TGTGCCACCAGTGATACCCAACAGGGCTATGGCTACACCTTC.

The chain combines TRBV20-1 with TRBJ1-1, with no clear D. The CDR3 loop spans 13 amino acids. Looked up from germline, CDR1 is DFQATT and CDR2 is SNEGSKA (reference sequence). V dropped 3 bases and J dropped 0 bases, with 8 bases sitting between them. CDR3 residues: CSASGEMNTEAFF. Written as DNA, the CDR3 is TGCAGTGCTAGCGGGGAGATGAACACTGAAGCTTTCTTT.

CDR3 sequence: CASSLHWRDEQFF. The CDR3 DNA sequence: TGTGCCAGCAGCCTGCACTGGAGGGATGAGCAGTTCTTC. The rearrangement uses TRBV7-2 and TRBJ2-1; D may be TRBD2 (6 bases). The CDR3 length is 13 residues. CDR1 is SGHTA, CDR2 FQGNSA, per germline. V gave up 5 bases and J gave up 8 bases, with 13 bases separating them.

The CDR3 loop reads CASSGQRGSGANVLTF. The CDR3 coding sequence is TGTGCCAGCTCTGGCCAGAGGGGCTCTGGGGCCAACGTCCTGACTTTC. The V gene is TRBV6-6, the J gene TRBJ2-6, with D perhaps given as TRBD1 or TRBD2 (5 bases each). Germline values: CDR1 MNHNY, CDR2 SVGAGI (reference sequence). The CDR3 sequence is 16 residues long. Trimming stripped 8 bases from V and 0 bases from J, with 14 bases between.

This clonotype was counted between two and nine times. The V call is TRBV29-1, the J call TRBJ2-3, with 9 bases fitting TRBD1. V gave up 6 bases and J gave up 10 bases; unmatched junction bases: 8. The CDR3 length is 12 residues. CDR1 is SQVTM and CDR2 is ANQGSEA in the germline V gene. CDR3 residues: CSVDVRTGAQYF. The CDR3 coding sequence is TGCAGCGTCGACGTTAGGACAGGGGCGCAGTATTTT.

The sample holds a few counts of this clonotype. The chain recombines TRBV20-1 with TRBJ1-2; 7 bases align to TRBD1. The V and J ends lost 0 bases and 4 bases, in that order; junction bases with no gene match: 2. The length of the CDR3 is 13 residues. Per germline, CDR1 DFQATT and CDR2 SNEGSKA (reference sequence). The CDR3 sequence: CSARDRDSYGYTF. The CDR3 region has the DNA TGCAGTGCTAGAGATCGGGACAGCTATGGCTACACCTTC.

V is TRBV6-1 and J is TRBJ1-5; 8 bases match TRBD1. Germline values: CDR1 MNHNS, CDR2 SASEGT. V was pared by 7 bases and J by 0 bases, with 14 bases of the junction left unmatched. This CDR3 spans 18 amino acids. CDR3 loop: CASMPDRVLLSSNQPQHF. CDR3 nucleotide sequence: TGTGCCAGCATGCCGGACAGGGTTCTTCTTTCTAGCAATCAGCCCCAGCATTTT.

This clonotype turned up a few times. The chain is built from TRBV11-2 and TRBJ1-1; 8 bases match TRBD1. V gave up 0 bases and J gave up 11 bases; unmatched junction bases: 5. Germline CDR1 is SGHAT and CDR2 is FQNNGV. This CDR3 spans 13 amino acids. In DNA form, the CDR3 reads TGTGCCAGCAGCTTAGAGACCCGGGACAGGGCTTTCTTT. Translation gives CASSLETRDRAFF.

Regarding this clonotype: A read error may account for a junction end that differs from germline. This chain uses TRBV6-6 with TRBJ1-1; a weak D match, TRBD1 (5 bases). Germline CDR1 is MNHNY and CDR2 is SVGAGI (reference sequence). The CDR3 length is 10 residues. CDR3 region: CGTGDTEAFF. The CDR3 DNA reads as TGCGGAACAGGAGACACTGAAGCTTTCTTT.

The chain uses TRBV19 and TRBJ2-3; D is unresolved. V was cut by 3 bases and J by 4 bases, with 14 bases left in between. The CDR3 consists of 15 residues. CDR1 is LNHDA and CDR2 is SQIVND in the germline V gene (reference sequence). The CDR3 loop reads CASSIGSRVADTQYF. CDR3 DNA: TGTGCCAGTAGTATTGGTTCCCGGGTCGCAGATACGCAGTATTTT.

There are a few counts of this clonotype. This chain links TRBV20-1 with TRBJ1-4; D gene ambiguous. The germline V gene encodes CDR1 DFQATT and CDR2 SNEGSKA (reference sequence). The V end lost 2 bases, the J end lost 5 bases, and 15 bases lay between the germline ends. This CDR3 has 15 amino acids. The CDR3 here is CSARQPQPANEKLFF. The CDR3 DNA reads as TGCAGTGCTAGACAACCACAACCAGCGAATGAAAAACTGTTTTTT.

This clonotype has ten or more counts. CDR3 sequence: CASSLSDGYEQYF. For the CDR3, the DNA is TGTGCCAGCAGCTTATCGGACGGATACGAGCAGTACTTC. The genes are TRBV11-3 and TRBJ2-7; D not resolved. The CDR3 extends over 13 amino acids. V was clipped by 2 bases and J by 4 bases, with 9 bases between them. CDR1 and CDR2 (germline): SGHNT, YENEEA. The full variable domain, with the rest looked up from reference TRBV11-3 and TRBJ2-7, is EAGVVQSPRYKIIEKKQPVAFWCNPISGHNTLYWYLQNLGQGPELLIRYENEEAVDDSQLPKDRFSAERLKGVDSTLKIQPAELGDSAVYLCASSLSDGYEQYFGPGTRLTVT.

The sample holds one count of this clonotype. The chain carries TRBV19 and TRBJ1-2, with D possibly TRBD1 on 5 matching bases. The CDR3 loop spans 18 amino acids. Germline assignment: CDR1 LNHDA and CDR2 SQIVND (reference sequence). The V and J ends lost 7 bases and 5 bases respectively, with 29 bases between them. In nucleotides, the CDR3 is TGTGCCAGTACAACGGGACGGAGCACCGCCCGAAGATGGTATGGCTACACCTTC. It is translated as CASTTGRSTARRWYGYTF.

This clonotype appeared many times. This chain connects TRBV9 to TRBJ1-6; D not certain. The CDR3 has 13 amino acids. Deletions cut 0 bases from V and 7 bases from J, with 5 bases between. The germline gives CDR1 SGDLS, CDR2 YYNGEE. The CDR3 spells CASSVAENSPLHF. The CDR3 nucleotides are TGTGCCAGCAGCGTAGCTGAGAATTCACCCCTCCACTTT.

On this clonotype: At one boundary the junction diverges from the germline segment, which might be a read error. The genes are TRBV6-1 and TRBJ2-7; TRBD2 might be the D (5 bases). The germline CDR1 and CDR2 sequences are MNHNS and SASEGT. The CDR3 is made up of 13 amino acids. The chain's CDR3 is CAGSEIRGIEQYF. The CDR3 coding sequence is TGTGCCGGCAGTGAAATTAGAGGGATCGAGCAGTACTTC.

This chain links TRBV5-4 with TRBJ2-3; tentatively, D is TRBD1 (6 bases). Looked up from germline, CDR1 is SGHNT and CDR2 is YYREEE (reference sequence). The CDR3 loop spans 16 amino acids. Trimming cost V 0 bases and J 2 bases, with 13 bases left between them. CDR3 DNA sequence: TGTGCCAGCAGCTTGGGCACGGGACACCTCACAGATACGCAGTATTTT. Residues: CASSLGTGHLTDTQYF.

This rearrangement joins TRBV20-1 to TRBJ2-5, with 9 positions matching TRBD1. The CDR3 consists of 14 residues. Germline V lookup: CDR1 DFQATT, CDR2 SNEGSKA (reference sequence). After removal of 5 bases from V and 3 bases from J, the junction contained 7 bases not matched to a gene. CDR3 sequence (DNA): TGCAGTGCTCACGACAGGGGGAGTAAAGAGACCCAGTACTTC. It codes for CSAHDRGSKETQYF.